This T cell receptor (beta chain) was sequenced during a study of identifying expanded T cells in peripheral blood. The study's findings and limits: Approximately two-week clone count variance significantly increased as total template count grew.

Profiling relied on immunoSEQ multiplex PCR, and the TCRdb table lists in-frame clones only, not all of them. This sample has fewer than 85,000 clones, with approximately 84% found just once. With V trimmed by 3 bases and J by 0 bases, 3 bases remained unmatched. Germline loops: CDR1 LNHNV, CDR2 YYDKDF (reference sequence). The CDR3 sequence is 16 residues long. About this clone itself: Its specificity is not known.

The source material was blood. The origin of this receptor is a person aged 18 to 69 in good health. This sequence joins TRBV15 and TRBJ2-5; 11 positions agree with TRBD2. CDR3 protein: CATSRGLAENQETQYF. For the CDR3, the DNA is TGTGCCACCAGCAGGGGACTAGCGGAGAACCAAGAGACCCAGTACTTC.